These 4 T cell receptor beta chains came from one sample sequenced in a study of CD8 T cells in ankylosing spondylitis. Findings and caveats of the study: Seven or eight highly homologous variants formed a TCR beta motif that appeared characteristic of ankylosing spondylitis blood.

TCRdb re-called the 5' RACE reads with MiXCR, one entry per CDR3 protein. The sample includes around 890,000 distinct CDR3 sequences, 10% to 15% of them seen just once. For these receptors, no antigen is known. Sequencing used blood, either unsorted or a sorted T cell fraction (not recorded which). The receptor source for this set is a male donor with ankylosing spondylitis.

This clonotype was recorded a few times. The chain has TRBV20-1 and TRBJ2-7, with D hard to call. This CDR3 has 13 amino acids. Germline V gene sequence: CDR1 DFQATT, CDR2 SNEGSKA (reference sequence). V dropped 0 bases and J dropped 7 bases, with 13 bases sitting between them. The CDR3 region has the DNA TGCAGTGCTAGAGATGTCAGCCTCGGGGAGCAGTACTTC. Its protein is CSARDVSLGEQYF.

J is TRBJ2-3 and V is TRBV11-3; 9 bases match TRBD2. This CDR3 is 14 amino acids long. Germline V gene sequence: CDR1 SGHNT, CDR2 YENEEA. The V and J ends lost 5 bases and 4 bases, in that order; junction bases with no gene match: 4. CDR3 loop: CASSTRTSADTQYF. In DNA form, the CDR3 reads TGTGCCAGCAGCACCCGGACTAGCGCAGATACGCAGTATTTT.

This clonotype was picked up many times. This sequence joins TRBV28 and TRBJ1-2; D uncertain. V lost 3 bases and J 4 bases, leaving 9 bases between the germline ends. The CDR3 runs to 13 residues. The V gene's germline CDR1 is MDHEN and CDR2 SYDVKM. The chain's CDR3 is CASSFGYFYGYTF. The CDR3, as DNA: TGTGCCAGCAGTTTCGGGTATTTCTATGGCTACACCTTC.

This clonotype was seen many times. The chain has TRBV28 and TRBJ2-6; possibly TRBD2 for D (5 bases). CDR1 is MDHEN, CDR2 SYDVKM, per germline. Trimming cost V 7 bases and J 0 bases, with 10 bases left between them. The CDR3 is 15 residues long. CDR3 protein: CASISGSSGANVLTF. Here the CDR3 DNA reads TGTGCCAGCATCTCGGGAAGCTCTGGGGCCAACGTCCTGACTTTC.